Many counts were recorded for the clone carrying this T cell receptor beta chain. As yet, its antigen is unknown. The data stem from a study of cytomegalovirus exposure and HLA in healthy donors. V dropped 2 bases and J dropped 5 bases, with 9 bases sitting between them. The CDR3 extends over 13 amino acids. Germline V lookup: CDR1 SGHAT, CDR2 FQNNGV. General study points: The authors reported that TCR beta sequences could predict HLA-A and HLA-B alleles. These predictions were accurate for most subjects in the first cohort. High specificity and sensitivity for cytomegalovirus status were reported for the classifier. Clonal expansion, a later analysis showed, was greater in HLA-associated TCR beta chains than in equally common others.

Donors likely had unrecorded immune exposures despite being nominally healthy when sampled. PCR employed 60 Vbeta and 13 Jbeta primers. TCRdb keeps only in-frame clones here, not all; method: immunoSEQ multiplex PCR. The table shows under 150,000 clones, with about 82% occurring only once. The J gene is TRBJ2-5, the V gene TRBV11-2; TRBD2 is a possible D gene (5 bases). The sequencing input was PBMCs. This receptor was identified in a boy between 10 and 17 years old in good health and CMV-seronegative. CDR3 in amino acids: CASSLWRGETQYF. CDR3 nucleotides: TGTGCCAGCAGCTTATGGCGCGGGGAGACCCAGTACTTC. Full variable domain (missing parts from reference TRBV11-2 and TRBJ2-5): EAGVAQSPRYKIIEKRQSVAFWCNPISGHATLYWYQQILGQGPKLLIQFQNNGVVDDSQLPKDRFSAERLKGVDSTLKIQPAKLEDSAVYLCASSLWRGETQYFGPGTRLLVL.